The 9 T cell receptor beta chains below all came from one sample that was sequenced in a study of T cells in Graves' hyperthyroidism and ophthalmopathy. RNA transcripts gave rise to amplified TCR beta CDR3 regions. The HTBI primer set drove a first-round RT-PCR of the TCR CDR3. TCRdb recomputed calls from the multiplex PCR reads with MiXCR, one row per CDR3 protein. The data contain hundreds of thousands of distinct CDR3 sequences, around 15% of them singletons. Material for sequencing was blood. The source of these receptors is a woman in her 30s with Graves' hyperthyroidism.

This clonotype showed up many times. The chain links TRBV2 to TRBJ1-1; weak D call: TRBD1 (6 bases). The CDR3 is 13 residues long. Germline V CDR1 and CDR2: SNHLY, FYNNEI. V gave up 10 bases and J gave up 4 bases, with 16 bases separating them. The DNA for the CDR3 is TGTGCCACCGGTAAAGAGGGGGGCACTGAAGCTTTCTTT. This gives the protein CATGKEGGTEAFF.

The CDR3 DNA follows: TGTGCCAGCAGTACAGGGGGCGAATTCACCTCGCACTTT. This codes for CASSTGGEFTSHF. The chain links TRBV2 to TRBJ1-6, with 9 bases aligning to TRBD1. Per germline, CDR1 SNHLY and CDR2 FYNNEI. CDR3 length equals 13 residues. V dropped 5 bases and J dropped 19; count of bases not matched to a gene: 12. Full variable domain (rest looked up from reference TRBV2 and TRBJ1-6): EPEVTQTPSHQVTQMGQEVILRCVPISNHLYFYWYRQILGQKVEFLVSFYNNEISEKSEIFDDQFSVERPDGSNFTLKIRSTKLEDSAMYFCASSTGGEFTSHFGNGTRLTVT.

The gene calls are TRBV5-1 and TRBJ1-1, with TRBD1 as a possible D gene (6 bases). Between the trimmed V and J ends, which lost 3 bases and 8 bases, there was a span of 14 bases. The CDR3 is 13 residues long. Germline CDR1 reads SGHRS; CDR2 reads YFSETQ. CDR3 region: CASSSQGFAEAFF. The CDR3, as DNA: TGCGCCAGCAGCTCCCAGGGGTTCGCGGAAGCTTTCTTT. The whole variable domain, remainder taken from reference TRBV5-1 and TRBJ1-1, is KAGVTQTPRYLIKTRGQQVTLSCSPISGHRSVSWYQQTPGQGLQFLFEYFSETQRNKGNFPGRFSGRQFSNSRSEMNVSTLELGDSALYLCASSSQGFAEAFFGQGTRLTVV.

The J gene is TRBJ1-2, the V gene TRBV29-1; TRBD1 aligns across 7 bases. CDR1 is SQVTM, CDR2 ANQGSEA, per germline. The ends lost 8 bases at V and 6 bases at J; junction bases unmatched: 18. The CDR3 totals 15 residues. The CDR3 here is CSTYGVIQGTHGYTF. In DNA form, the CDR3 reads TGCAGCACCTACGGCGTCATACAGGGGACCCATGGCTACACCTTC.

This clonotype was recorded at least ten times. The rearrangement uses TRBV2 and TRBJ1-1; 7 nucleotides agree with TRBD1. Germline V gene lookup returns CDR1 SNHLY and CDR2 FYNNEI. CDR3 size: 14 residues. Trimming took 4 bases from V and 2 from J; bases not matched to a gene: 4. This CDR3 is CASSGGQINTEAFF. In nucleotides, the CDR3 is TGTGCCAGCAGTGGGGGACAGATAAACACTGAAGCTTTCTTT.

This clonotype appeared many times. The chain uses TRBV6-2 or TRBV6-3 and TRBJ2-5; D uncertain. Germline V CDR1 and CDR2: MNHEY, SVGEGT. V was shortened by 8 bases and J by 0 bases, with 7 bases between the two germline ends. The CDR3 has 12 amino acids. The CDR3 bases are TGTGCCAGCGCACAGAACCAAGAGACCCAGTACTTC. Translation gives CASAQNQETQYF.

This clonotype was recorded many times. The rearrangement joins TRBV29-1 to TRBJ2-5, with 10 bases identical to TRBD2. This CDR3 has 15 amino acids. The ends lost 6 bases at V and 5 bases at J; junction bases unmatched: 12. Germline-derived CDR1 and CDR2 are SQVTM and ANQGSEA. The CDR3 loop is CSVPGASGRDETQYF. The CDR3 nucleotides are TGCAGCGTCCCAGGGGCTAGCGGGAGAGATGAGACCCAGTACTTC.

The chain carries TRBV7-3 and TRBJ2-1; a weak D match, TRBD2 (6 bases). The V end lost 5 bases, the J end lost 3 bases, and 17 bases lay between the germline ends. The CDR3 is 16 residues long. Germline assignment: CDR1 SGHTA and CDR2 FQGTGA. The CDR3 region has the DNA TGTGCCAGCAGCCGCCATCCGGGAGATGGCTACAATGAGCAGTTCTTC. This sequence encodes CASSRHPGDGYNEQFF.

This clonotype was seen a single time. Just one base apart from a much larger clone, this may be a read error. The chain combines TRBV20-1 with TRBJ1-1; 9 bases align to TRBD1. Germline V CDR1 and CDR2: DFQATT, SNEGSKA (reference sequence). J gave up 5 bases and V 3 bases, and 10 bases lay outside the gene matches. The CDR3 covers 15 residues. DNA of the CDR3: TGCAGTGCTAGGCGATTTGACAGGGGGGGAACTGAAGCTTTCTTT. Protein sequence: CSARRFDRGGTEAFF.